What follows are 3 T cell receptor beta chains derived from one specimen sequenced in a study of Ad26.COV2.S vaccination and SARS-CoV-2 variants. This sample's treatment: roughly 20 received Ad26.COV2.S at low or high dose, single or two shots; five or six received placebo; per-sample allocation not given. Sampling was done on day 63 after the first vaccine or placebo injection. Only in-frame clones appear in the TCRdb table, and some are missing; sequencing was by immunoSEQ multiplex PCR. The sample yields hundreds of thousands of clones, around 89% seen once. Sequencing used peripheral blood, obtained in a trial of Ad26.COV2.S vaccine versus placebo. The receptors here all came from a person aged 18-60 years who received the Ad26.COV2.S COVID-19 vaccine or a placebo.

This clone is a singleton in its sample. V gene TRBV5-4 combines with J gene TRBJ2-1, with a weak D call TRBD2 (5 bases). The germline CDR1 and CDR2 sequences are SGHNT and YYREEE (reference sequence). This CDR3 is built from 13 residues. The V and J ends lost 2 bases and 8 bases respectively, with 11 bases between them. The CDR3 DNA is TGTGCCAGCAGCTTCCCGGAGGTAGATGAGCAGTTCTTC. Protein: CASSFPEVDEQFF.

V is TRBV7-2 and J is TRBJ1-6; D not resolved. Germline CDR1 is SGHTA and CDR2 is FQGNSA. The CDR3 contains 15 residues. Trimming pared 1 base from V and 9 bases from J, leaving 13 bases between. CDR3 bases: TGTGCCAGCAGCTTAGATCGGGGAACCTCTTCACCCCTCCACTTT. It is translated as CASSLDRGTSSPLHF.

This chain links TRBV6-2 or TRBV6-3 with TRBJ1-5, with a tentative D call TRBD1 (5 bases). The CDR3 totals 17 residues. Trimming stripped 5 bases from V and 0 bases from J, with 17 bases between. CDR1 is MNHEY and CDR2 is SVGEGT in the germline V gene. This CDR3 reads CASSRLLGTDSNQPQHF. In DNA form, the CDR3 reads TGTGCCAGCAGTCGTCTCTTGGGGACGGATAGCAATCAGCCCCAGCATTTT.